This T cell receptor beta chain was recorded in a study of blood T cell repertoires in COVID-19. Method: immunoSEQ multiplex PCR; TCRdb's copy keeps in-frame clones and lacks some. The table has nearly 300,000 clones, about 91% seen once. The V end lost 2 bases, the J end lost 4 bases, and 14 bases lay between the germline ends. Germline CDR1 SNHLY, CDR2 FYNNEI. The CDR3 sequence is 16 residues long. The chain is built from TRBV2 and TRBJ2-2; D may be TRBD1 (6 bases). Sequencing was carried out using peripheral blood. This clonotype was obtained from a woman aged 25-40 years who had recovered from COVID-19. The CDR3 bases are TGTGCCAGCAGTGAAAACAGGGTCGAAATCACCGGGGAGCTGTTTTTT. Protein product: CASSENRVEITGELFF.